The TCR beta chain under discussion was sequenced for a study of high-grade serous ovarian cancer treatment subgroups. Using immunoSEQ multiplex PCR, the repertoire was profiled, and TCRdb retains in-frame clones only, with some absent. The sample holds roughly 8,000 clones, about two thirds seen once. The tumor samples were collected prior to definitive surgery or chemotherapy. The CDR3 runs to 11 residues. The ends were cut back, 4 bases at V and 4 bases at J, with 5 bases in the middle. The germline CDR1 and CDR2 sequences are MNHNY and SVGAGI (reference sequence). The chain is built from TRBV6-6 and TRBJ2-7; D is uncertain. The clonotype was recovered from a human donor with high-grade serous ovarian cancer. The sample consisted of tumor tissue. The CDR3 DNA reads as TGTGCCAGCAGTTTCCGGTACGAGCAGTACTTC. Protein product: CASSFRYEQYF.